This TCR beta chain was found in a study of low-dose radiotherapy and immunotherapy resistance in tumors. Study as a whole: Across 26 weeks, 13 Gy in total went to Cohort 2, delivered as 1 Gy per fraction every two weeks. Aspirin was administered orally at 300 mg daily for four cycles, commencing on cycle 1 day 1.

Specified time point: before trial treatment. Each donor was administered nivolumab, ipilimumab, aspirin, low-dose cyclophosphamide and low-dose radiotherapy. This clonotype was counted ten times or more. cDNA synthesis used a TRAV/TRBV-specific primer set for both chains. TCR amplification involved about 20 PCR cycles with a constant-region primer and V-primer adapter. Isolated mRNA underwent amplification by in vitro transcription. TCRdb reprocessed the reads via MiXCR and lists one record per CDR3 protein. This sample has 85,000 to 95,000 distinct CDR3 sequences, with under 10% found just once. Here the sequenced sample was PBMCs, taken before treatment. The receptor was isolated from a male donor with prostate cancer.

The CDR3 reads CASSQDPSAFLYGYTF. The CDR3 nucleotides are TGTGCCAGCAGCCAAGATCCCTCGGCATTTCTCTATGGCTACACCTTC. The chain is built from TRBV4-2 and TRBJ1-2; D uncertain. Trimming left V 0 bases short and J 4 bases short, with 15 bases between. The CDR3 sequence is 16 residues long. Germline CDR1 is LGHNA and CDR2 is YNFKEQ.